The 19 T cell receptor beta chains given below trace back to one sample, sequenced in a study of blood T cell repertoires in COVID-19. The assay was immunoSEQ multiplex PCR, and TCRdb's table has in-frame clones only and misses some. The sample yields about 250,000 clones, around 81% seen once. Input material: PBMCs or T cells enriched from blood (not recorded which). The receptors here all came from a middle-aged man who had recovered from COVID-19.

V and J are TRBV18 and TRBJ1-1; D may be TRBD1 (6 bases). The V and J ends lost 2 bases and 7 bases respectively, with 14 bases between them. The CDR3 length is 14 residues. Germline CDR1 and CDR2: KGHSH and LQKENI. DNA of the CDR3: TGTGCCAGCTCACCAAATCAGGGGACCTTTGAAGCTTTCTTT. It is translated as CASSPNQGTFEAFF.

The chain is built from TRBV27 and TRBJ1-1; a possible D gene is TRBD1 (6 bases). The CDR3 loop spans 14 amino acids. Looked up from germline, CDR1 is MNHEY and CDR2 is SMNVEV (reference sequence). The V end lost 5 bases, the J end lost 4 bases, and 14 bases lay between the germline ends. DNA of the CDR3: TGTGCCAGCAGTCTCCAGGCAGGGGTCACTGAAGCTTTCTTT. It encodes CASSLQAGVTEAFF.

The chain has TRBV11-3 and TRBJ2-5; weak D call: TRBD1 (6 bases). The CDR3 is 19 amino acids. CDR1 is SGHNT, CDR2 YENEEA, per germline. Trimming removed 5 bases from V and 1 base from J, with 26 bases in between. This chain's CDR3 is CASSPWGQGHSHRQETQYF. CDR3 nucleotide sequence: TGTGCCAGCAGCCCTTGGGGCCAGGGGCACTCCCATCGCCAAGAGACCCAGTACTTC.

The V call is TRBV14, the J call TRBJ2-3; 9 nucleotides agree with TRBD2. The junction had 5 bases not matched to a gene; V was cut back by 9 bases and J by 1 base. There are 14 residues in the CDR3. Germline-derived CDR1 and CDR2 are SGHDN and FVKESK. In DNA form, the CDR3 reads TGTGCCAGTAGTAGCGGGGGCCGCACAGATACGCAGTATTTT. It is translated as CASSSGGRTDTQYF.

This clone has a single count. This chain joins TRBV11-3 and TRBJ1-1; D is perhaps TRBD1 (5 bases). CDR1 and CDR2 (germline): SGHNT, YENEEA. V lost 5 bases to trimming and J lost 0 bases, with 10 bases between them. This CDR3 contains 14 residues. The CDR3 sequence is CASSAGRMNTEAFF. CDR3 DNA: TGTGCCAGCAGCGCGGGACGTATGAACACTGAAGCTTTCTTT.

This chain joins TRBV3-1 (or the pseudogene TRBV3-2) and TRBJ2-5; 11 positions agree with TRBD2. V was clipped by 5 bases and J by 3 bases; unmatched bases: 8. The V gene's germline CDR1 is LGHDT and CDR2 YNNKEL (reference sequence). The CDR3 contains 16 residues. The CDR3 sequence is CASSFIAGGTKETQYF. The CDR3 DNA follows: TGTGCCAGCAGCTTCATAGCGGGGGGGACGAAAGAGACCCAGTACTTC.

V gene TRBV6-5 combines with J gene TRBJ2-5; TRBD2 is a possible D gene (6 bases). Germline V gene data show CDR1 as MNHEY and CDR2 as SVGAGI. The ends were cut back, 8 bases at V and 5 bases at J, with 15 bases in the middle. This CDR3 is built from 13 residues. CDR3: CASRPGAAETQYF. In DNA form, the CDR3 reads TGTGCCAGCCGCCCGGGAGCGGCGGAGACCCAGTACTTC.

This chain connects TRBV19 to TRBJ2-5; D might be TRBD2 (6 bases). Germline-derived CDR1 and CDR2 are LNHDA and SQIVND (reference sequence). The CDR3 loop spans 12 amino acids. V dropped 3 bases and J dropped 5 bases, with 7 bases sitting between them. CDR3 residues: CASSIGSETQYF. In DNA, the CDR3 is TGTGCCAGTAGTATCGGGAGTGAGACCCAGTACTTC.

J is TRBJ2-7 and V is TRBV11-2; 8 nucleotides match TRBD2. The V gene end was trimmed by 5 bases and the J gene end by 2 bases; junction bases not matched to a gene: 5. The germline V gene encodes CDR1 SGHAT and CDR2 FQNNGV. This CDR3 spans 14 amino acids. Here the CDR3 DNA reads TGTGCCAGCAGCGTCGGACTAGCACCCTACGAGCAGTACTTC. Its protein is CASSVGLAPYEQYF.

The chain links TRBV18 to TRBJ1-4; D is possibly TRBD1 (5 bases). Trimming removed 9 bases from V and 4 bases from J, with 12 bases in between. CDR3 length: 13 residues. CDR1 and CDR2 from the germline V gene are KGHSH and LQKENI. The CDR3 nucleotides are TGTGCCAGACCGGGGGGAGTTAATGAAAAACTGTTTTTT. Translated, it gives CARPGGVNEKLFF.

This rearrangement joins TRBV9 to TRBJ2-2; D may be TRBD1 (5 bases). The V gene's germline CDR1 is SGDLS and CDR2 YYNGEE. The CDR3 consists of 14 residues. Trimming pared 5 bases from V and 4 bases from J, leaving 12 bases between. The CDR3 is CASRPGRATGELFF. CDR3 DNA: TGTGCCAGCAGGCCGGGCAGGGCCACCGGGGAGCTGTTTTTT.

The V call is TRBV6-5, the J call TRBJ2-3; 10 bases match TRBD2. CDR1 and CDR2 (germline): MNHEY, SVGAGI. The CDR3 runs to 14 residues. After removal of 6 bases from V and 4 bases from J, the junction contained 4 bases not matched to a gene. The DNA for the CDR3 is TGTGCCAGCAGCCAAAGCGGGGGGGCAGATACGCAGTATTTT. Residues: CASSQSGGADTQYF.

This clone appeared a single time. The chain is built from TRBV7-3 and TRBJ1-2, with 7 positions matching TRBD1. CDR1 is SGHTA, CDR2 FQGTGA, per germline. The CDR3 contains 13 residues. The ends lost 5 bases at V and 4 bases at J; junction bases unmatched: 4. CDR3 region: CASSPSGGYGYTF. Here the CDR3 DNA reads TGTGCCAGCAGCCCCTCAGGGGGCTATGGCTACACCTTC. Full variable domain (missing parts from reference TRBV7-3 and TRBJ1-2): GAGVSQTPSNKVTEKGKYVELRCDPISGHTALYWYRQSLGQGPEFLIYFQGTGAADDSGLPNDRFFAVRPEGSVSTLKIQRTERGDSAVYLCASSPSGGYGYTFGSGTRLTVV.

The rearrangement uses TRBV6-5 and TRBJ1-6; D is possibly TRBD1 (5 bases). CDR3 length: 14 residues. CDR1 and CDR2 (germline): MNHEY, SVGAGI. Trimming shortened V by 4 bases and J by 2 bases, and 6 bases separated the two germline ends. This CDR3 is CASSSGPYNSPLHF. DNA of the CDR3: TGTGCCAGCAGTTCAGGGCCCTATAATTCACCCCTCCACTTT.

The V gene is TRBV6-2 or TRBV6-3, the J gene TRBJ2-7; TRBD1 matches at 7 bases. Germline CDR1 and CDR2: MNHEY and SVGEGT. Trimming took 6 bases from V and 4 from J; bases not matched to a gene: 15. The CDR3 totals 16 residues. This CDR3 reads CASSPLAPGQIYEQYF. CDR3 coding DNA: TGTGCCAGCAGCCCATTAGCGCCGGGACAGATATACGAGCAGTACTTC.

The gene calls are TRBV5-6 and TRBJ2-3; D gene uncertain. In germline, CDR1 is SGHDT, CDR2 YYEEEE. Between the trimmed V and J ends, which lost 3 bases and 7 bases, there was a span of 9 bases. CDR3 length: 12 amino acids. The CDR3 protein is CASSSTPNTQYF. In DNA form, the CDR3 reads TGTGCCAGCAGCTCCACGCCTAATACGCAGTATTTT.

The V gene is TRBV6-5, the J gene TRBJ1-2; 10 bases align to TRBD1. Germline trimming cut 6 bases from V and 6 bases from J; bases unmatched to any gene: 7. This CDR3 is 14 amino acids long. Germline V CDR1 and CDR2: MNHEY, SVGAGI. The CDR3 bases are TGTGCCAGCAGCCAGGACAGGGGGGAGGATGGCTACACCTTC. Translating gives CASSQDRGEDGYTF.

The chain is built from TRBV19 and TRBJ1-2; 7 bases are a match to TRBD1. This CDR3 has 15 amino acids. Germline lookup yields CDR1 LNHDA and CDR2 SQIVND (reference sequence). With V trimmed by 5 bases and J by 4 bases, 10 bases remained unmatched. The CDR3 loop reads CASSVQGPGAYGYTF. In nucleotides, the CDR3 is TGTGCCAGTAGTGTACAGGGGCCCGGCGCCTATGGCTACACCTTC.

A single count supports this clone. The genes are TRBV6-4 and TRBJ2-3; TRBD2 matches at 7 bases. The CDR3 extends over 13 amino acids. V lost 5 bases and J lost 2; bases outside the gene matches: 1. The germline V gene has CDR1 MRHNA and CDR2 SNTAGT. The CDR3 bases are TGTGCCAGCAGTCGGGACTACACAGATACGCAGTATTTT. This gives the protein CASSRDYTDTQYF.